A selection of T cell receptor beta chains follows, all from one sample in a study of Ad26.COV2.S vaccination and SARS-CoV-2 variants. Measured with immunoSEQ multiplex PCR; TCRdb has only the in-frame clones, and not every one. The table includes roughly 350,000 clones, about 87% detected once. The starting material was peripheral blood, obtained in a trial of Ad26.COV2.S vaccine versus placebo. These receptors were collected from a person between 18 and 65 years old who received the Ad26.COV2.S COVID-19 vaccine or a placebo. Both conserved end residues are part of each CDR3. A D gene is named only where the DNA matches it firmly. Size values are once, few and many counts, or a class for expanded clones, and some rows have none.

-	-	TRBV7-3	TRBJ1-1	TGTGCCAGCAGCTCGAGGACGGGGAATACTGAAGCTTTCTTT	CASSSRTGNTEAFF
TRBD1	-	TRBV6-5	TRBJ2-7	TGTGCCAGCAGCCGACAGGGGGCGAAGGTCGAGCAGTACTTC	CASSRQGAKVEQYF
-	-	TRBV4-3	TRBJ1-1	TGCGCCAGCAGCCAACACCGGTCCGGGTACACTGAAGCTTTCTTT	CASSQHRSGYTEAFF
-	-	TRBV4-3	TRBJ2-7	TGCGCCAGCAGCCAAGTGGGGGATCTCTCCTACGAGCAGTACTTC	CASSQVGDLSYEQYF
TRBD2	-	TRBV2	TRBJ2-2	TGTGCCAGCAAGCGGACTAGCGGGAGGAGTTACACCGGGGAGCTGTTTTTT	CASKRTSGRSYTGELFF
-	-	TRBV7-2	TRBJ2-2	TGTGCCAGCAGTGGGGGTGTCCCCCGGACGGGCACCGGGGAGCTGTTTTTT	CASSGGVPRTGTGELFF
-	-	TRBV3-1/TRBV3-2	TRBJ2-7	TGTGCCAGCAGCCCTGGGGGCTGGGAGCAGTACTTC	CASSPGGWEQYF
-	-	TRBV25-1	TRBJ2-2	TGTGCCAGCCAACAGGGGTCGGGGGTCGGGGAGCTGTTTTTT	CASQQGSGVGELFF
-	-	TRBV19	TRBJ1-4	TGTGCCAGTAGTATAGTACACTCGGCCATGAGATGGGGTAATGAAAAACTGTTTTTT	CASSIVHSAMRWGNEKLFF
-	once	TRBV15	TRBJ2-7	TGTGCCACCAGCAGAGACGCCAGCTCCTACGAGCAGTACTTC	CATSRDASSYEQYF
-	-	TRBV9	TRBJ2-2	TGTGCCAGCAGCGTAGTGGGGGGCACCGGGGAGCTGTTTTTT	CASSVVGGTGELFF
-	-	TRBV28	TRBJ2-3	TGTGCCAGCAGTTTAGGTCCGGGTTCTGATTACACAGATACGCAGTATTTT	CASSLGPGSDYTDTQYF
-	-	TRBV30	TRBJ1-1	TGTGCCTGGAAGAAAGGAGGCGGGAACACTGAAGCTTTCTTT	CAWKKGGGNTEAFF
TRBD2	-	TRBV9	TRBJ2-1	TGTGCCAGCAGCGTAGAGGGACTAGCGACCTACAATGAGCAGTTCTTC	CASSVEGLATYNEQFF
TRBD1	-	TRBV3-1/TRBV3-2	TRBJ1-6	TGTGCCAGCAGCCTCGACAGGGTGCGGAATTCACCCCTCCACTTT	CASSLDRVRNSPLHF
-	-	TRBV19	TRBJ1-6	TGTGCCAGTAGGAGACAGGCGGGCAATTCACCCCTCCACTTT	CASRRQAGNSPLHF
-	-	TRBV28	TRBJ1-4	TGTGCCAGCACCCGGGGGGTTGAAAAACTGTTTTTT	CASTRGVEKLFF
-	-	TRBV30	TRBJ1-5	TGTGCCTGGAGCGAGAGCAATCAGCCCCAGCATTTT	CAWSESNQPQHF
-	-	TRBV6-5	TRBJ2-1	TGTGCCAGCAGCGTGGGTGAGCAGTTCTTC	CASSVGEQFF
TRBD1	few	TRBV2	TRBJ1-2	TGTGCCAGCAAAGGGACAGATCTTAACTATGGCTACACCTTC	CASKGTDLNYGYTF
TRBD1	-	TRBV25-1	TRBJ2-5	TGTGCCAGCAGTGAATCTACAGGGGCTCTGCCAGAGACCCAGTACTTC	CASSESTGALPETQYF
-	-	TRBV6-5	TRBJ2-3	TGTGCCAGCAGCGTCGGGACTGGCGATACGCAGTATTTT	CASSVGTGDTQYF
TRBD1	-	TRBV7-3	TRBJ1-2	TGTGCCAGCAGCTTAAGGTCTACAGGGGGAGGCTACACCTTC	CASSLRSTGGGYTF
TRBD1	-	TRBV30	TRBJ1-1	TGTGCCTGGAGTAGAAGGGGGCGCACTGAAGCTTTCTTT	CAWSRRGRTEAFF
TRBD2	once	TRBV6-5	TRBJ2-1	TGTGCCAGCACCCTAAGCGGGAGCTCCTACAATGAGCAGTTCTTC	CASTLSGSSYNEQFF
TRBD2	-	TRBV30	TRBJ2-7	TGTGCCTGGTTCGGTAGCGGGAGCTCCTACGAGCAGTACTTC	CAWFGSGSSYEQYF
TRBD1	-	TRBV5-4	TRBJ1-2	TGTGCCAGCAGCCTCACAGGGGGTGGGGCTAACTATGGCTACACCTTC	CASSLTGGGANYGYTF
TRBD1	-	TRBV9	TRBJ2-3	TGTGCCAGCAGCCCTCAGGGGGTTAGCACAGATACGCAGTATTTT	CASSPQGVSTDTQYF
-	-	TRBV27	TRBJ2-6	TGTGCCAGCAGTTTAGCTGGGGGCGCGGGTCCTGGGGCCAACGTCCTGACTTTC	CASSLAGGAGPGANVLTF
-	-	TRBV7-2	TRBJ2-7	TGTGCCAGCAGCTTAATGGGCAGGTCCTACGAGCAGTACTTC	CASSLMGRSYEQYF
-	once	TRBV7-2	TRBJ2-7	TGTGCCAGCACCTGGAGCGGACCGACCTACGAGCAGTACTTC	CASTWSGPTYEQYF
-	-	TRBV4-3	TRBJ1-1	TGCGCCAGCAGCCAAGTACAGAGGAACACTGAAGCTTTCTTT	CASSQVQRNTEAFF
-	-	TRBV23-1	TRBJ2-5	TGCGCCAGCAACGAGAATTCTGAGACCCAGTACTTC	CASNENSETQYF
-	-	TRBV11-1	TRBJ2-3	TGTGCCAGCAGCTTAGTGGGGCTAGAGGAGTCAGATACGCAGTATTTT	CASSLVGLEESDTQYF
TRBD1	-	TRBV19	TRBJ1-5	TGTGCCAGTAGTAAGGGACAGGGTATCGGTCAGCCCCAGCATTTT	CASSKGQGIGQPQHF
TRBD1	-	TRBV7-9	TRBJ2-1	TGTGCCAGCAGCTCACAGGGGCACTCCTACAATGAGCAGTTCTTC	CASSSQGHSYNEQFF
-	-	TRBV28	TRBJ1-3	TGTGCCAGCAGTCCACATAATATCGGAAACACCATATATTTT	CASSPHNIGNTIYF
-	once	TRBV5-4	TRBJ1-3	TGTGCCAGCAGCGCACGGGGGCTAGGACCTGGAAACACCATATATTTT	CASSARGLGPGNTIYF
TRBD1	-	TRBV14	TRBJ1-2	TGTGCCAGCAGCCAGGGGACAGGGTTAGACTATGGCTACACCTTC	CASSQGTGLDYGYTF
-	few	TRBV7-9	TRBJ1-2	TGTGCCAGCAGCTTACCAGCAGGGTATGGCTACACCTTC	CASSLPAGYGYTF
TRBD1	-	TRBV6-5	TRBJ1-2	TGTGCCAGCAGTTACTCCGGCCAGGGGGCTGATGGCTACACCTTC	CASSYSGQGADGYTF
-	-	TRBV5-6	TRBJ2-3	TGTGCCAGCAGCTTGTTGGTTCAGATCTACACAGATACGCAGTATTTT	CASSLLVQIYTDTQYF
TRBD1	-	TRBV2	TRBJ1-5	TGTGCCAGCACCCGGGACAGGGGTCAGCCCCAGCATTTT	CASTRDRGQPQHF
-	-	TRBV18	TRBJ1-1	TGTGCCAGCTCAGTCCGGGGGGTGGAGAACACTGAAGCTTTCTTT	CASSVRGVENTEAFF
-	-	TRBV12-3/TRBV12-4	TRBJ2-5	TGTGCCAGCAGTACGCCAGGGGAAGAGACCCAGTACTTC	CASSTPGEETQYF
-	few	TRBV28	TRBJ1-5	TGTGCCAGCAGTGCGGACAGTATCAATCAGCCCCAGCATTTT	CASSADSINQPQHF
-	-	TRBV5-6	TRBJ1-2	TGTGCCAGCAGCTTGCTGACGGATTATGGCTACACCTTC	CASSLLTDYGYTF
-	-	TRBV7-9	TRBJ2-5	TGTGCCAGCAGCTGGACAGCGTACCAAGAGACCCAGTACTTC	CASSWTAYQETQYF
-	-	TRBV11-3	TRBJ2-1	TGTGCCAGCAGCCAAACCGGGACCGAGGATGAGGGTGAGCAGTTCTTC	CASSQTGTEDEGEQFF
-	once	TRBV6-6	TRBJ2-2	TGTGCCAGCAGTTATATGAGTACGAACACCGGGGAGCTGTTTTTT	CASSYMSTNTGELFF
-	-	TRBV4-1	TRBJ1-1	TGCGCCAGCGGGAGTGGGGAACGTTTCACTGAAGCTTTCTTT	CASGSGERFTEAFF
-	once	TRBV5-1	TRBJ2-3	TGCGCCAGCACCCGGGCCTCACAGGGCACAGATACGCAGTATTTT	CASTRASQGTDTQYF
-	-	TRBV13	TRBJ2-7	TGTGCCAGCAGCTTAAGACAGGACTGGGTCGAGCAGTACTTC	CASSLRQDWVEQYF
-	-	TRBV5-6	TRBJ1-5	TGTGCCAGCAGCTTGGCCAATAGCAATCAGCCCCAGCATTTT	CASSLANSNQPQHF
-	-	TRBV4-3	TRBJ1-1	TGCGCCAGCAGGGGTGAGACTGAAGCTTTCTTT	CASRGETEAFF